Below, 24 T cell receptor beta chains from the same sample are listed, as sequenced in a study of T cells after yellow fever vaccination. MiXCR, applied by TCRdb to the 5' RACE reads, yields one record per CDR3 protein. The table lists some 320,000 distinct CDR3 sequences, roughly 4.3% of them singletons. This sample comprised PBMCs, obtained 15 days after the yellow fever booster vaccination. The receptors were sampled from a man in his late teens or twenties who received the YFV17D yellow fever vaccine.

This clonotype was picked up many times. The genes are TRBV5-6 and TRBJ2-7; a weak D match, TRBD2 (6 bases). Germline CDR1 and CDR2: SGHDT and YYEEEE. The CDR3 runs 14 residues. The V end lost 9 bases, the J end lost 2 bases, and 18 bases lay between the germline ends. The CDR3 sequence is CATSLGLSPYEQYF. Here the CDR3 DNA reads TGTGCCACCTCGTTAGGACTAAGCCCCTACGAGCAGTACTTC. The entire variable domain, with the rest obtained from reference TRBV5-6 and TRBJ2-7, is as follows: DAGVTQSPTHLIKTRGQQVTLRCSPKSGHDTVSWYQQALGQGPQFIFQYYEEEERQRGNFPDRFSGHQFPNYSSELNVNALLLGDSALYLCATSLGLSPYEQYFGPGTRLTVT.

This clonotype was counted only a few times. V is TRBV7-9 and J is TRBJ2-1; 7 positions agree with TRBD1. CDR1 is SEHNR and CDR2 is FQNEAQ in the germline V gene (reference sequence). The CDR3 is 16 amino acids. The V and J ends lost 5 bases and 3 bases, in that order; junction bases with no gene match: 10. The CDR3 nucleotides are TGTGCCAGCAGCCCGCGGCGGGCAGGGGGCTACAATGAGCAGTTCTTC. It specifies CASSPRRAGGYNEQFF.

This clonotype was detected a few times. V gene TRBV3-1 combines with J gene TRBJ1-1, with TRBD1 as a possible D gene (5 bases). V was cut by 4 bases and J by 3 bases, with 12 bases left in between. In germline, CDR1 is LGHDT, CDR2 YNNKEL (reference sequence). This CDR3 has 14 amino acids. The CDR3 spells CASSRGTVDTEAFF. The CDR3 DNA sequence: TGTGCCAGCAGCCGCGGGACTGTGGACACTGAAGCTTTCTTT.

This clonotype has a handful of counts. J is TRBJ1-6 and V is TRBV20-1; TRBD1 matches at 10 bases. Germline CDR1 is DFQATT and CDR2 is SNEGSKA (reference sequence). The V and J ends lost 4 bases and 7 bases, in that order; junction bases with no gene match: 10. The CDR3 has 16 residues. This chain's CDR3 is CSAIRQGAIQNSPLHF. Here the CDR3 DNA reads TGCAGTGCTATCCGACAGGGGGCGATCCAAAATTCACCCCTCCACTTT.

J is TRBJ1-2 and V is TRBV5-4; 8 bases fit TRBD1. The ends lost 2 bases at V and 8 bases at J; junction bases unmatched: 11. Germline CDR1 SGHNT, CDR2 YYREEE (reference sequence). The CDR3 runs to 15 residues. This CDR3 reads CASSLNRRGLGGYTF. The CDR3 DNA is TGTGCCAGCAGCTTAAATCGCAGGGGGCTTGGCGGCTACACCTTC.

This clonotype was detected ten times or more. CDR3 loop: CSAAGTGAGRTEAFF. For the CDR3, the DNA is TGCAGTGCCGCGGGGACAGGGGCAGGACGGACTGAAGCTTTCTTT. The genes are TRBV20-1 and TRBJ1-1; 10 bases are a match to TRBD1. The germline gives CDR1 DFQATT, CDR2 SNEGSKA (reference sequence). J lost 5 bases, V lost 6 bases, and 12 bases had no gene match. The CDR3 extends over 15 amino acids.

The J gene is TRBJ2-3, the V gene TRBV18, with 10 bases fitting TRBD1. Unmatched junction bases numbered 4, after V lost 0 bases and J lost 4 bases. CDR1 KGHSH and CDR2 LQKENI come from the germline V gene. This CDR3 is 16 amino acids long. CDR3 amino acids: CASSPPDRGASDTQYF. In nucleotides, the CDR3 is TGTGCCAGCTCACCACCGGACAGGGGGGCGTCAGATACGCAGTATTTT. The full variable domain, its missing parts supplied by reference TRBV18 and TRBJ2-3, is NAGVMQNPRHLVRRRGQEARLRCSPMKGHSHVYWYRQLPEEGLKFMVYLQKENIIDESGMPKERFSAEFPKEGPSILRIQQVVRGDSAAYFCASSPPDRGASDTQYFGPGTRLTVL.

This clonotype was seen more than once but under ten times. The chain is built from TRBV12-3 or TRBV12-4 and TRBJ1-1; perhaps TRBD1 as D (5 bases). Trimming cost V 7 bases and J 4 bases, with 16 bases left between them. The CDR3 has 14 amino acids. CDR3 sequence: CASTSTDERTEAFF. The CDR3 region has the DNA TGTGCCAGCACCTCGACAGACGAACGCACTGAAGCTTTCTTT.

This clonotype has only a few counts. The J gene is TRBJ2-2, the V gene TRBV27, with TRBD2 as a possible D gene (5 bases). V lost 3 bases to trimming and J lost 5 bases, with 7 bases between them. The CDR3 consists of 13 residues. Per germline, CDR1 MNHEY and CDR2 SMNVEV (reference sequence). The CDR3 loop reads CASSFGETGELFF. In nucleotides, the CDR3 is TGTGCCAGCAGTTTTGGGGAGACCGGGGAGCTGTTTTTT.

This clonotype was seen ten or more times. The CDR3 spells CASSLGLSKNIQYF. The DNA for the CDR3 is TGCGCCAGCAGCTTGGGTTTGTCCAAAAACATTCAGTACTTC. The rearrangement joins TRBV5-1 to TRBJ2-4; no clear D gene. Germline loops: CDR1 SGHRS, CDR2 YFSETQ. This CDR3 comprises 14 residues. The V end lost 0 bases, the J end lost 2 bases, and 6 bases lay between the germline ends. Supplemented by reference TRBV5-1 and TRBJ2-4, the full variable domain reads KAGVTQTPRYLIKTRGQQVTLSCSPISGHRSVSWYQQTPGQGLQFLFEYFSETQRNKGNFPGRFSGRQFSNSRSEMNVSTLELGDSALYLCASSLGLSKNIQYFGAGTRLSVL.

The table lists this clonotype with many counts. The chain has TRBV5-6 and TRBJ1-2; no clear D. Germline V gene sequence: CDR1 SGHDT, CDR2 YYEEEE. Trimming pared 4 bases from V and 9 bases from J, leaving 16 bases between. CDR3 length: 13 residues. In nucleotides, the CDR3 is TGTGCCAGCAGCAAGGGAACAGCACTGAGCTACACCTTC. It translates to CASSKGTALSYTF.

At least ten counts were recorded for this clonotype. The V gene is TRBV4-3, the J gene TRBJ2-1; the match to TRBD2 covers 8 bases. With 5 bases clipped from V and 0 bases from J, the junction kept 3 bases outside the gene matches. Germline V gives CDR1 LGHNA, CDR2 YSLEER. This CDR3 is 15 amino acids long. Written as DNA, the CDR3 is TGCGCCAGCAGCGGCGGGACTAGCTCCTACAATGAGCAGTTCTTC. This gives the protein CASSGGTSSYNEQFF.

The chain combines TRBV12-3 or TRBV12-4 with TRBJ2-2; 7 positions match TRBD2. V lost 7 bases, J lost 2 bases, and 4 bases stayed unmatched. The CDR3 length is 14 residues. The CDR3 sequence is CASKLAENTGELFF. CDR3 nucleotides: TGTGCCAGCAAGCTAGCGGAAAACACCGGGGAGCTGTTTTTT.

This clonotype occurred many times. Sequence at one end of the junction differs from germline and may be a read error. The chain employs TRBV6-5 and TRBJ2-7; 10 positions match TRBD1. There are 13 residues in the CDR3. From germline, CDR1 is MNHEY and CDR2 SVGAGI. In DNA form, the CDR3 reads TGTGCCAGCAGTTACTCGGGGACAGGGGCCGTCTTCTTC. It encodes CASSYSGTGAVFF.

This clonotype was recorded many times. The chain joins TRBV25-1 to TRBJ2-6; D gene uncertain. In germline, CDR1 is MGHDK, CDR2 SYGVNS. The V gene lost 3 bases and the J gene lost 4 bases, with 10 bases spanning the gap. This CDR3 region has 15 residues. The CDR3 DNA is TGTGCCAGCAGTGATAAGGGATGGGGGGCCAACGTCCTGACTTTC. Protein product: CASSDKGWGANVLTF.

This clonotype was recorded a few times. V gene TRBV2 combines with J gene TRBJ1-4; the D gene is possibly TRBD1 (6 bases). The V end was cut by 7 bases, the J end by 4 bases, with 16 bases between. Germline CDR1 and CDR2: SNHLY and FYNNEI. The CDR3 is made up of 15 amino acids. The CDR3 DNA sequence: TGTGCCAGCACCTACCCTCGGACAGATAATGAAAAACTGTTTTTT. It encodes CASTYPRTDNEKLFF.

This clonotype was found a few times. The V and J genes are TRBV5-1 and TRBJ1-1, with D tentatively TRBD1 (5 bases). The V and J ends lost 4 bases and 3 bases respectively, with 16 bases between them. This CDR3 region has 15 residues. Germline V gene data show CDR1 as SGHRS and CDR2 as YFSETQ. CDR3: CASSPGLTMDTEAFF. The CDR3 DNA is TGCGCCAGCAGCCCAGGGTTAACCATGGACACTGAAGCTTTCTTT.

This clonotype showed up many times. V gene TRBV27 combines with J gene TRBJ2-7; D is possibly TRBD2 (7 bases). The CDR3 is 15 amino acids. Germline values: CDR1 MNHEY, CDR2 SMNVEV (reference sequence). V lost 6 bases, J lost 0 bases, and 15 bases lay in between. CDR3 DNA: TGTGCCAGCAGCCGGAGGGGGGGCTACTCCTACGAGCAGTACTTC. It translates to CASSRRGGYSYEQYF.

This chain links TRBV28 with TRBJ2-5; the match to TRBD2 covers 10 bases. The V gene's germline CDR1 is MDHEN and CDR2 SYDVKM. This CDR3 has 15 amino acids. V was clipped by 3 bases and J by 2 bases; unmatched bases: 3. The CDR3 nucleotides read TGTGCCAGCAGTTTTGCTAGCGGGGGACAAGAGACCCAGTACTTC. This sequence encodes CASSFASGGQETQYF.

This clonotype was detected many times. The chain joins TRBV5-1 to TRBJ2-7, with D possibly TRBD2 on 6 matching bases. Trimming took 0 bases from V and 4 from J, leaving 14 bases between them. The germline gives CDR1 SGHRS, CDR2 YFSETQ. The CDR3 sequence is 15 residues long. As DNA, the CDR3 is TGCGCCAGCAGCTTGGAGACGGGGGAGTCGTACGAGCAGTACTTC. Amino acids: CASSLETGESYEQYF.

This sequence joins TRBV7-3 and TRBJ2-1, with 7 positions matching TRBD2. Germline-derived CDR1 and CDR2 are SGHTA and FQGTGA. This CDR3 has 16 amino acids. The junction had 4 bases not matched to a gene; V was cut back by 2 bases and J by 0 bases. The CDR3 sequence is CASSLGRGFSYNEQFF. The CDR3 region has the DNA TGTGCCAGCAGCTTAGGGCGGGGGTTCTCCTACAATGAGCAGTTCTTC.

This clonotype was counted ten times or more. The chain is built from TRBV3-1 and TRBJ2-3, with D perhaps matching TRBD2 (5 bases). CDR1 and CDR2 (germline): LGHDT, YNNKEL (reference sequence). The CDR3 is 13 amino acids. Trimming left V 2 bases short and J 7 bases short, with 10 bases between. CDR3 amino acids: CASSQQTGNTQYF. The CDR3, as DNA: TGTGCCAGCAGCCAACAAACGGGAAATACGCAGTATTTT.

This clonotype was seen ten or more times. This chain links TRBV4-1 with TRBJ2-5; 11 bases are shared with TRBD2. The germline gives CDR1 MGHRA, CDR2 YSYEKL. V dropped 4 bases and J dropped 0; count of bases not matched to a gene: 10. There are 18 residues in the CDR3. CDR3 amino acids: CASSLMYVLAGDQETQYF. The CDR3 bases are TGCGCCAGCAGCCTGATGTACGTACTAGCGGGGGACCAAGAGACCCAGTACTTC.

V gene TRBV7-9 combines with J gene TRBJ1-1; D unresolved. This CDR3 is built from 14 residues. The germline V gene has CDR1 SEHNR and CDR2 FQNEAQ (reference sequence). Trimming left V 5 bases short and J 2 bases short, with 12 bases between. As DNA, the CDR3 is TGTGCCAGCAGCGGCCGACGATCCAACACTGAAGCTTTCTTT. This gives the protein CASSGRRSNTEAFF. Full variable domain (missing parts from reference TRBV7-9 and TRBJ1-1): DTGVSQNPRHKITKRGQNVTFRCDPISEHNRLYWYRQTLGQGPEFLTYFQNEAQLEKSRLLSDRFSAERPKGSFSTLEIQRTEQGDSAMYLCASSGRRSNTEAFFGQGTRLTVV.